Reported below is one TCR beta chain. Some clones are missing from TCRdb's copy, which holds only in-frame ones; the method was immunoSEQ multiplex PCR. The sample consists of a few hundred thousand clones, almost 90% of them appearing once. This specimen comes from a study of blood T cell repertoires in COVID-19. Trimming removed 5 bases from V and 1 base from J, with 12 bases in between. This CDR3 comprises 14 residues. Germline CDR1 and CDR2: LGHNA and YNFKEQ. V gene TRBV4-2 combines with J gene TRBJ2-7; D may be TRBD2 (6 bases). This TCR derives from an older woman with COVID-19, enrolled during active disease. Sequencing input: peripheral blood. CDR3 amino acids: CASSSGRGSYEQYF. CDR3 nucleotides: TGTGCCAGCAGCTCAGGGCGGGGTTCCTACGAGCAGTACTTC.